These T cell receptor beta chains were read from a single sample in a study of blood T cell repertoires in COVID-19. Method: immunoSEQ multiplex PCR; TCRdb's copy keeps in-frame clones and lacks some. The repertoire consists of about 190,000 clones, with roughly 80% occurring once and the leading ten covering roughly 12%. Sequencing was done on a sample of peripheral blood. These TCRs come from a woman between 45 and 60 years old with acute or convalescent COVID-19. The CDR3 runs from the conserved cysteine through the conserved F or W. D genes are given only for firm matches. Clone size is shown for a subset of rows, as once, few, many or a class of expanded clone.

j_call clone_size v_call d_call cdr3_aa cdr3_nt
TRBJ1-2 . TRBV28 . CASSPPLTGTSNYGYTF TGTGCCAGCAGTCCACCGCTGACAGGAACCTCTAACTATGGCTACACCTTC
TRBJ1-6 . TRBV6-5 . CASSSRQRSYNSPLHF TGTGCCAGCAGTTCCAGACAGAGGTCCTATAATTCACCCCTCCACTTT
TRBJ2-2 . TRBV6-5 TRBD1 CASSFGTGEAGELFF TGTGCCAGCAGTTTCGGGACAGGGGAGGCCGGGGAGCTGTTTTTT
TRBJ2-2 . TRBV12-3/TRBV12-4 . CASSLHTGELFF TGTGCCAGCAGTTTACATACCGGGGAGCTGTTTTTT
TRBJ2-2 few TRBV19 TRBD1 CASSDRGRSTGELFF TGTGCCAGTTCGGACAGGGGGCGAAGCACCGGGGAGCTGTTTTTT
TRBJ1-5 . TRBV28 . CASSFLGLSNQPQHF TGTGCCAGCAGTTTCCTGGGCCTAAGCAATCAGCCCCAGCATTTT
TRBJ2-1 . TRBV6-2/TRBV6-3 TRBD1 CASSYSKDRGKPYNEQFF TGTGCCAGCAGTTACTCGAAGGACAGGGGAAAACCCTACAATGAGCAGTTCTTC
TRBJ1-1 few TRBV7-2 . CASSLAWRTEAFF TGTGCCAGCAGCTTAGCTTGGAGGACTGAAGCTTTCTTT
TRBJ1-2 . TRBV18 TRBD1 CASSPGLATGRGYTF TGTGCCAGCTCACCAGGTTTAGCGACAGGGCGCGGCTACACCTTC
TRBJ2-1 . TRBV19 . CASTPGGYSSYNEQFF TGTGCCAGTACCCCGGGGGGCTACAGCTCCTACAATGAGCAGTTCTTC
TRBJ2-1 . TRBV11-2 TRBD2 CASSRGLAGGTEQFF TGTGCCAGCAGCAGAGGACTAGCGGGAGGGACCGAGCAGTTCTTC
TRBJ2-1 once TRBV11-2 TRBD2 CASSLDLLAGAYNEQFF TGTGCCAGCAGCTTAGATTTGCTAGCGGGGGCTTATAATGAGCAGTTCTTC
TRBJ1-2 . TRBV5-1 . CASSLDRAGLGYTF TGCGCCAGCAGCTTGGACAGGGCAGGATTGGGCTACACCTTC
TRBJ2-7 once TRBV5-1 . CASSSGGHLLDKSQQYF TGCGCCAGCAGCTCCGGGGGTCACTTACTGGATAAATCCCAGCAGTACTTC
TRBJ1-1 . TRBV6-5 . CASTAAGRQTTEAFF TGTGCCAGCACCGCCGCCGGGAGACAGACCACTGAAGCTTTCTTT
TRBJ1-1 . TRBV30 . CAWTSLQGLSTEAFF TGTGCCTGGACCTCCCTACAGGGTCTGTCCACTGAAGCTTTCTTT
TRBJ2-5 . TRBV29-1 . CSVEGTSETQYF TGCAGCGTTGAAGGAACTTCGGAGACCCAGTACTTC
TRBJ2-3 . TRBV9 TRBD1 CASSVAGGDTDTQYF TGTGCCAGCAGCGTCGCAGGGGGAGACACAGATACGCAGTATTTT
TRBJ1-2 . TRBV30 . CAWSVQGRHGYTF TGTGCCTGGAGTGTCCAGGGTCGTCATGGCTACACCTTC
TRBJ2-7 . TRBV7-8 . CASSFRGAYEQYF TGTGCCAGCAGCTTCCGGGGAGCCTACGAGCAGTACTTC
TRBJ1-2 . TRBV28 . CASSLPGTNYGYTF TGTGCCAGCAGTTTACCGGGAACGAACTATGGCTACACCTTC
TRBJ1-2 . TRBV9 . CASSALGRDRGYGYTF TGTGCCAGCAGTGCCCTTGGGAGGGACCGCGGCTATGGCTACACCTTC
TRBJ1-1 . TRBV2 . CASSEWRAGGTEAFF TGTGCCAGCAGTGAATGGAGAGCCGGGGGCACTGAAGCTTTCTTT
TRBJ1-2 . TRBV28 . CASSLFLSYGYTF TGTGCCAGCAGTTTATTCCTGAGCTATGGCTACACCTTC
TRBJ2-2 . TRBV28 . CASSLLVNTGELFF TGTGCCAGCAGTTTACTAGTGAACACCGGGGAGCTGTTTTTT
TRBJ1-3 few TRBV24-1 . CATSDALLRNSGNTIYF TGTGCCACCAGTGATGCGTTGCTCAGGAACTCTGGAAACACCATATATTTT
TRBJ2-1 . TRBV30 TRBD2 CAWSYIAGGYNEQFF TGTGCCTGGAGTTATATAGCGGGAGGGTACAATGAGCAGTTCTTC
TRBJ1-6 . TRBV3-1/TRBV3-2 TRBD1 CASSQRRSGQGKNSPLHF TGTGCCAGCAGCCAAAGGCGCTCTGGACAGGGGAAAAATTCACCCCTCCACTTT
TRBJ1-1 . TRBV19 TRBD1 CASSIDHGTGKAFF TGTGCCAGTAGTATAGATCATGGGACAGGGAAAGCTTTCTTT
TRBJ2-3 . TRBV29-1 TRBD2 CSVEGGGRWGDTQYF TGCAGCGTTGAGGGAGGCGGGAGGTGGGGAGATACGCAGTATTTT